The 17 T cell receptor beta chains in this list originate from one sample, sequenced in a study of OX40 agonist ivuxolimab in advanced cancers. Clones were sequenced by immunoSEQ multiplex PCR, and TCRdb holds only the in-frame ones, with some missing. This table holds 60,000 to 80,000 clones, 84% found once. The sequencing here drew on CD4+ or CD8+ T cells sorted from blood, taken in a trial of the OX40 agonist ivuxolimab. The receptors shown here come from an adult with an advanced solid tumor such as melanoma, head and neck, liver or kidney cancer.

The CDR3 sequence is CATSRDGTGEVEQFF. DNA for the CDR3: TGTGCCACCAGCAGAGATGGGACAGGGGAAGTTGAGCAGTTCTTC. The gene calls are TRBV15 and TRBJ2-1; the match to TRBD1 covers 10 bases. V dropped 0 bases and J dropped 9; count of bases not matched to a gene: 5. CDR1 and CDR2 from the germline V gene are LNHNV and YYDKDF (reference sequence). This CDR3 has 15 amino acids. Full variable domain (remainder filled in from reference TRBV15 and TRBJ2-1): DAMVIQNPRYQVTQFGKPVTLSCSQTLNHNVMYWYQQKSSQAPKLLFHYYDKDFNNEADTPDNFQSRRPNTSFCFLDIRSPGLGDTAMYLCATSRDGTGEVEQFFGPGTRLTVL.

CDR3 sequence reads: CASSSSFRTDTQYF. The CDR3 coding sequence is TGTGCCAGCAGCTCCTCGTTCCGCACAGATACGCAGTATTTT. The chain is built from TRBV7-3 and TRBJ2-3; the D is unclear. Germline assignment: CDR1 SGHTA and CDR2 FQGTGA. V lost 4 bases and J lost 1, with 9 bases in between. The CDR3 runs 14 residues.

V gene TRBV7-2 combines with J gene TRBJ1-2; possibly TRBD1 for D (5 bases). This CDR3 spans 15 amino acids. Germline assignment: CDR1 SGHTA and CDR2 FQGNSA. The V end lost 5 bases, the J end lost 7 bases, and 20 bases lay between the germline ends. The CDR3: CASSPETEPRGGYTF. CDR3 bases: TGTGCCAGCAGCCCCGAGACTGAGCCAAGGGGTGGCTACACCTTC.

The chain carries TRBV6-1 and TRBJ1-6, with a weak D call TRBD1 (5 bases). Trimming took 3 bases from V and 9 from J, leaving 9 bases between them. CDR3 size: 13 residues. The germline V gene has CDR1 MNHNS and CDR2 SASEGT. This chain's CDR3 is CASSDWGSSPLHF. The DNA for the CDR3 is TGTGCCAGCAGTGATTGGGGGAGTTCACCCCTCCACTTT.

The chain joins TRBV7-9 to TRBJ2-2; D not certain. Germline CDR1 is SEHNR and CDR2 is FQNEAQ (reference sequence). V was clipped by 3 bases and J by 5 bases, with 4 bases between them. This CDR3 is 12 amino acids long. The DNA of the CDR3 is TGTGCCAGCAGCTTTGGTACCGGGGAGCTGTTTTTT. It codes for CASSFGTGELFF. The full variable domain, in which reference TRBV7-9 and TRBJ2-2 provide the parts outside the CDR3, is DTGVSQNPRHKITKRGQNVTFRCDPISEHNRLYWYRQTLGQGPEFLTYFQNEAQLEKSRLLSDRFSAERPKGSFSTLEIQRTEQGDSAMYLCASSFGTGELFFGEGSRLTVL.

The chain links TRBV9 to TRBJ1-6; tentative D call: TRBD1 (6 bases). V gave up 3 bases and J gave up 4 bases, with 14 bases separating them. This CDR3 has 16 amino acids. From germline, CDR1 is SGDLS and CDR2 YYNGEE. CDR3 nucleotides: TGTGCCAGCAGCGAACAGGGTGGAGTGTATAATTCACCCCTCCACTTT. This translates into CASSEQGGVYNSPLHF.

This sequence joins TRBV5-6 and TRBJ1-2; D not certain. Trimming cost V 4 bases and J 7 bases, with 14 bases left between them. This CDR3 region has 13 residues. The germline V gene encodes CDR1 SGHDT and CDR2 YYEEEE. The CDR3: CASSPRRRPGYTF. CDR3 in DNA: TGTGCCAGCAGCCCAAGGAGAAGGCCTGGCTACACCTTC.

The rearrangement joins TRBV27 to TRBJ1-1; D might be TRBD1 (6 bases). The length of the CDR3 is 14 residues. The V gene lost 6 bases and the J gene lost 6 bases, with 17 bases spanning the gap. Germline assignment: CDR1 MNHEY and CDR2 SMNVEV (reference sequence). The CDR3 reads CASSPNVGGAEAFF. The DNA of the CDR3 is TGTGCCAGCAGCCCCAACGTTGGGGGCGCTGAAGCTTTCTTT.

This sequence joins TRBV29-1 and TRBJ2-1; D may be TRBD1 or TRBD2 (6 bases each). V was pared by 1 base and J by 0 bases, with 13 bases between. Germline V gene sequence: CDR1 SQVTM, CDR2 ANQGSEA. The CDR3 is 16 residues long. CDR3 residues: CSVEAGRGASYNEQFF. The CDR3 bases are TGCAGCGTTGAAGCTGGAAGGGGGGCCTCCTACAATGAGCAGTTCTTC.

The CDR3 nucleotides are TGTGCCAGCAGCCAAGACAAAGGGACGGCGGGGTCCTACGAGCAGTACTTC. Its protein product is CASSQDKGTAGSYEQYF. The chain recombines TRBV4-2 with TRBJ2-7; weak D call: TRBD2 (6 bases). CDR3 size: 17 residues. Germline CDR1 and CDR2: LGHNA and YNFKEQ. V was pared by 0 bases and J by 1 base, with 16 bases between.

This rearrangement joins TRBV6-5 to TRBJ2-2; 8 bases fit TRBD1. Germline CDR1 reads MNHEY; CDR2 reads SVGAGI. This CDR3 comprises 14 residues. V lost 10 bases to trimming and J lost 7 bases; unmatched junction nucleotides: 11. CDR3 protein: CATQSRGRGGELFF. Here the CDR3 DNA reads TGTGCCACCCAGTCCAGGGGGCGCGGCGGGGAGCTGTTTTTT.

V usage is TRBV9 and J usage is TRBJ2-1; 7 positions match TRBD2. V was clipped by 4 bases and J by 5 bases; unmatched bases: 9. Germline CDR1 reads SGDLS; CDR2 reads YYNGEE. This CDR3 has 15 residues. The CDR3 nucleotides read TGTGCCAGCAGCCGATATCTAGCGGAGGACAATGAGCAGTTCTTC. It codes for CASSRYLAEDNEQFF.

The gene calls are TRBV27 and TRBJ2-7, with unresolved D. Germline values: CDR1 MNHEY, CDR2 SMNVEV (reference sequence). V lost 1 base to trimming and J lost 1 base, with 11 bases between them. This CDR3 contains 15 residues. CDR3 in DNA: TGTGCCAGCAGTTTATTCCGGCCGGGTTCCTACGAGCAGTACTTC. Protein sequence: CASSLFRPGSYEQYF.

The gene calls are TRBV6-5 and TRBJ1-2, with D unresolved. V was pared by 5 bases and J by 4 bases, with 14 bases between. Germline CDR1 and CDR2: MNHEY and SVGAGI. The CDR3 covers 14 residues. The CDR3 DNA reads as TGTGCCAGCAGTGATACCGGGAGAATCTATGGCTACACCTTC. Translation gives CASSDTGRIYGYTF.

This clone came up a few times. The rearrangement joins TRBV5-4 to TRBJ2-6, with D uncertain. The CDR3 length is 14 residues. Germline V gene lookup returns CDR1 SGHNT and CDR2 YYREEE (reference sequence). The V gene lost 4 bases and the J gene lost 0 bases, with 5 bases spanning the gap. The CDR3 bases are TGTGCCAGCAGCGGTAGCTCTGGGGCCAACGTCCTGACTTTC. Its protein is CASSGSSGANVLTF.

V is TRBV7-8 and J is TRBJ1-4, with D hard to call. Per germline, CDR1 SGHVS and CDR2 FQNEAQ. The CDR3 contains 17 residues. V was pared by 2 bases and J by 1 base, with 14 bases between. The CDR3 sequence is CASSLWRLPLTNEKLFF. DNA of the CDR3: TGTGCCAGCAGCTTATGGCGGTTACCTTTAACTAATGAAAAACTGTTTTTT.

The rearrangement joins TRBV11-2 to TRBJ1-4; D unclear. Deletions cut 1 base from V and 5 bases from J, with 14 bases between. Per germline, CDR1 SGHAT and CDR2 FQNNGV. The CDR3 runs 16 residues. CDR3 sequence reads: CASSLVLRGKNEKLFF. The CDR3, as DNA: TGTGCCAGCAGCTTAGTTCTACGTGGAAAGAATGAAAAACTGTTTTTT.